These 4 T cell receptor beta chains came from one sample sequenced in a study of T cells in Graves' hyperthyroidism and ophthalmopathy. The investigators amplified TCR beta CDR3 regions from RNA transcripts. Initially, a first-round RT-PCR of the TCR CDR3 employed the HTBI primer set. Via MiXCR, TCRdb re-called the multiplex PCR reads, giving one row per CDR3 protein. The repertoire holds roughly 840,000 distinct CDR3 sequences, with around 38% as singletons. Source material: blood. These receptors all come from a man aged 18 to 29 with Graves' hyperthyroidism.

This clonotype came up a few times. The chain links TRBV11-2 to TRBJ1-1; D may be TRBD1 (5 bases). Between the trimmed V and J ends, which lost 1 base and 3 bases, there was a span of 9 bases. The CDR3 is made up of 14 amino acids. Germline loops: CDR1 SGHAT, CDR2 FQNNGV. In DNA form, the CDR3 reads TGTGCCAGCAGCTTAGCGAGACAGCACACTGAAGCTTTCTTT. Its translation: CASSLARQHTEAFF. The full variable domain, completed using reference TRBV11-2 and TRBJ1-1, is EAGVAQSPRYKIIEKRQSVAFWCNPISGHATLYWYQQILGQGPKLLIQFQNNGVVDDSQLPKDRFSAERLKGVDSTLKIQPAKLEDSAVYLCASSLARQHTEAFFGQGTRLTVV.

In this sample, this clonotype turned up many times. J is TRBJ1-1 and V is TRBV7-9; 8 bases agree with TRBD1. This CDR3 has 13 residues. Germline-derived CDR1 and CDR2 are SEHNR and FQNEAQ (reference sequence). With 8 bases clipped from V and 7 bases from J, the junction kept 9 bases outside the gene matches. The CDR3 spells CASGYRGKDEAFF. CDR3 DNA sequence: TGTGCCAGCGGATACAGGGGGAAGGATGAAGCTTTCTTT.

The chain employs TRBV6-5 and TRBJ1-4, with TRBD1 matching 8 bases. The ends lost 2 bases at V and 6 bases at J; junction bases unmatched: 8. CDR3 length: 16 amino acids. Germline V gives CDR1 MNHEY, CDR2 SVGAGI. The CDR3 region is CASSYITGGNHEKLFF. Written as DNA, the CDR3 is TGTGCCAGCAGTTACATTACAGGGGGAAATCATGAAAAACTGTTTTTT.

The chain has TRBV29-1 and TRBJ1-1; a weak D match, TRBD1 (5 bases). Trimming cost V 8 bases and J 11 bases, with 15 bases left between them. The CDR3 is 10 residues long. In germline, CDR1 is SQVTM, CDR2 ANQGSEA. Here the CDR3 DNA reads TGCAGCATTCGGGCAGGGAGGGCTTTCTTT. Translated, it gives CSIRAGRAFF. The complete variable domain, with remaining parts taken from reference TRBV29-1 and TRBJ1-1, reads SAVISQKPSRDICQRGTSLTIQCQVDSQVTMMFWYRQQPGQSLTLIATANQGSEATYESGFVIDKFPISRPNLTFSTLTVSNMSPEDSSIYLCSIRAGRAFFGQGTRLTVV.